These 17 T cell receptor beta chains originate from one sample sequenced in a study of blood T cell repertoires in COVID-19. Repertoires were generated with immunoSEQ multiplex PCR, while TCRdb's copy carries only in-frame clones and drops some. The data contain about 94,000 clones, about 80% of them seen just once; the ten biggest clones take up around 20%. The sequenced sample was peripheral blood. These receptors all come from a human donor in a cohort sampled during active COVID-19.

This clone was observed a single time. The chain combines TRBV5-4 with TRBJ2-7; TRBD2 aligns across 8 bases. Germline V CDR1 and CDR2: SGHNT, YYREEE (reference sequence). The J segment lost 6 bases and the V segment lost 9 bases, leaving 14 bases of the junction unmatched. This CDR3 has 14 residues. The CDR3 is CATHSGAGDSEQYF. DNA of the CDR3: TGTGCCACTCACAGTGGAGCGGGAGATAGCGAGCAGTACTTC.

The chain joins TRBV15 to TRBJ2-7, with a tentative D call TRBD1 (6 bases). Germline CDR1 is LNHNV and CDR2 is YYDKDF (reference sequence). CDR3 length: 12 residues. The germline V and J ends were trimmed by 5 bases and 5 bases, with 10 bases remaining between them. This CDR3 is CATSPGVHEQYF. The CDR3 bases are TGTGCCACCAGCCCAGGGGTCCACGAGCAGTACTTC.

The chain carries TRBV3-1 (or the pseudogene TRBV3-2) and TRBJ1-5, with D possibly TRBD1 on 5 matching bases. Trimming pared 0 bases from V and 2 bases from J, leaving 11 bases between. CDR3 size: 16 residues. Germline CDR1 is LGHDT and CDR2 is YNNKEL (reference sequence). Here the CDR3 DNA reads TGTGCCAGCAGCCAAGATGGGGGAGGGGGCAATCAGCCCCAGCATTTT. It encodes CASSQDGGGGNQPQHF.

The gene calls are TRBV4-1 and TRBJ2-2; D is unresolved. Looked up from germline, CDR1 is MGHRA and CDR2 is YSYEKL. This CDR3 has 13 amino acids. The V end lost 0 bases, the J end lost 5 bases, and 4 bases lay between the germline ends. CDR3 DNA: TGCGCCAGCAGCCAAGATCGGACCGGGGAGCTGTTTTTT. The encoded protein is CASSQDRTGELFF.

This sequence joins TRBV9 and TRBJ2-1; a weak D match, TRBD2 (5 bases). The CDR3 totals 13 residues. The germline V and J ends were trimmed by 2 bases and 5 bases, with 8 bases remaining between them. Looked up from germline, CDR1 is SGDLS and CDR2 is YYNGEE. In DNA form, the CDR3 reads TGTGCCAGCAGCGTGGGGAGAGACAATGAGCAGTTCTTC. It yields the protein CASSVGRDNEQFF.

CDR3 sequence: CAWSETPRRGEQYF. The CDR3, as DNA: TGTGCCTGGAGTGAAACACCGAGAAGGGGCGAGCAGTACTTC. The J gene is TRBJ2-7, the V gene TRBV30, with D possibly being TRBD1 (5 bases). The CDR3 is made up of 14 amino acids. Germline assignment: CDR1 GTSNPN and CDR2 SVGIG (reference sequence). V lost 1 base to trimming and J lost 6 bases, with 16 bases between them.

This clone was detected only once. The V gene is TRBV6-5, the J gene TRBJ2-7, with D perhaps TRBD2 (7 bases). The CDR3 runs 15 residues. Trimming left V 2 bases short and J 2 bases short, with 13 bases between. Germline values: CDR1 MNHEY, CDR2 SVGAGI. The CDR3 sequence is CASSYNREGAYEQYF. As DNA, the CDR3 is TGTGCCAGCAGTTACAACAGGGAGGGGGCCTACGAGCAGTACTTC.

This CDR3 reads CASSPYSTSAKGADTQYF. CDR3 bases: TGTGCCAGCTCACCTTATTCGACTAGCGCTAAAGGGGCAGATACGCAGTATTTT. The rearrangement links TRBV18 to TRBJ2-3; TRBD2 agrees at 8 bases. Trimming removed 3 bases from V and 4 bases from J; junction bases left unmatched: 15. Germline V gene sequence: CDR1 KGHSH, CDR2 LQKENI. CDR3 length: 18 amino acids.

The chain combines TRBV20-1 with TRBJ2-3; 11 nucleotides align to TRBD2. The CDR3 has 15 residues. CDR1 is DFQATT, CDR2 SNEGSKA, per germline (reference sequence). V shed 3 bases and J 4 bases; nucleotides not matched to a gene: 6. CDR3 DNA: TGCAGTGCTAGTGTCCTAGCGGGAGGCCCAGATACGCAGTATTTT. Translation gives CSASVLAGGPDTQYF.

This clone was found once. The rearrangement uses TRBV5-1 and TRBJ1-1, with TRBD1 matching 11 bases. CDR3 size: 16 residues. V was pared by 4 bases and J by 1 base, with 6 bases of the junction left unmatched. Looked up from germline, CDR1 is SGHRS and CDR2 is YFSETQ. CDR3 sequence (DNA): TGCGCCAGCAGCCCCCGGACAGGGGGCAAGAACACTGAAGCTTTCTTT. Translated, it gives CASSPRTGGKNTEAFF. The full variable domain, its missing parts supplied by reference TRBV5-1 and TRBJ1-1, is KAGVTQTPRYLIKTRGQQVTLSCSPISGHRSVSWYQQTPGQGLQFLFEYFSETQRNKGNFPGRFSGRQFSNSRSEMNVSTLELGDSALYLCASSPRTGGKNTEAFFGQGTRLTVV.

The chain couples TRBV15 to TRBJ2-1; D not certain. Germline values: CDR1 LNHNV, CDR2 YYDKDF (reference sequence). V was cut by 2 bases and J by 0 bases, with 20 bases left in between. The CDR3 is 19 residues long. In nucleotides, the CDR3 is TGTGCCACCAGCAGAATCTCCCTCACAGTGCTGAGCTCCTACAATGAGCAGTTCTTC. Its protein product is CATSRISLTVLSSYNEQFF.

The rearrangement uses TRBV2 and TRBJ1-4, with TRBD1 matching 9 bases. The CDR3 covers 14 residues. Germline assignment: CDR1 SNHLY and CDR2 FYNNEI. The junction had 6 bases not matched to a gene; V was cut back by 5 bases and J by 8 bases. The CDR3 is CASSPGTGNEKLFF. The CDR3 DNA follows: TGTGCCAGCAGTCCCGGGACAGGGAACGAAAAACTGTTTTTT.

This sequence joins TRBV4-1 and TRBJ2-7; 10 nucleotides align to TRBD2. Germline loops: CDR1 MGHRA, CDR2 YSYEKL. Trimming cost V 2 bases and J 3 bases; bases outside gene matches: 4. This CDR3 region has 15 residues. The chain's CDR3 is CASSQMGLARYEQYF. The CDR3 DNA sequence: TGCGCCAGCAGCCAAATGGGACTAGCGCGCTACGAGCAGTACTTC.

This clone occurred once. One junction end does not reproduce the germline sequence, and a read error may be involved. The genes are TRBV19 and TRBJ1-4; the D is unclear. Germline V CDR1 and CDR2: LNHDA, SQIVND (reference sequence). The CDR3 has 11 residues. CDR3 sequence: CASSINLRWAF. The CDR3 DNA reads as TGTGCCAGTAGTATTAACCTCCGGTGGGCTTTT.

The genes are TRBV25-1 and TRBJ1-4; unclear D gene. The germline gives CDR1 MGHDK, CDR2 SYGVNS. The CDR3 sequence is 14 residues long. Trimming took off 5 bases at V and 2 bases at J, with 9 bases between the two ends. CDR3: CASSREGTNEKLFF. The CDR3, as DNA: TGTGCCAGCAGTCGGGAGGGTACTAATGAAAAACTGTTTTTT. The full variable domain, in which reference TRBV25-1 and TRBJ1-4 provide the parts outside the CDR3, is EADIYQTPRYLVIGTGKKITLECSQTMGHDKMYWYQQDPGMELHLIHYSYGVNSTEKGDLSSESTVSRIRTEHFPLTLESARPSHTSQYLCASSREGTNEKLFFGSGTQLSVL.

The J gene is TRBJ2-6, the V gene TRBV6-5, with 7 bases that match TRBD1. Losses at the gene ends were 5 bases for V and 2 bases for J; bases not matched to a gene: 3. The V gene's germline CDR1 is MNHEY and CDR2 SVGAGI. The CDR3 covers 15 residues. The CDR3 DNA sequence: TGTGCCAGCAGTCAGACAGGGACTGGGGCCAACGTCCTGACTTTC. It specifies CASSQTGTGANVLTF.

CDR3 nucleotides: TGTGCCAGCAGTAGACAGGGATTCCACGAGCAGTACTTC. Its translation is CASSRQGFHEQYF. The rearrangement links TRBV6-5 to TRBJ2-7; 7 bases agree with TRBD1. CDR1 and CDR2 (germline): MNHEY, SVGAGI. The V gene end was trimmed by 5 bases and the J gene end by 5 bases; junction bases not matched to a gene: 6. The CDR3 contains 13 residues.